This entry lists 27 T cell receptor beta chains sequenced from one sample in a study of blood T cell repertoires in COVID-19. Profiling relied on immunoSEQ multiplex PCR, and the TCRdb table lists in-frame clones only, not all of them. This table holds 85,000 to 95,000 clones, 86% found once. The sequenced sample consisted of peripheral blood. These receptor sequences come from a human donor in a cohort sampled during active COVID-19.

V usage is TRBV7-6 and J usage is TRBJ2-7; 10 bases map to TRBD2. CDR3 length equals 17 residues. Losses at the gene ends were 1 base for V and 0 bases for J; bases not matched to a gene: 6. Germline lookup yields CDR1 SGHVS and CDR2 FNYEAQ. The CDR3 bases are TGTGCCAGCAGCTTAGGGACTAGCGGATTTTTCTCCTACGAGCAGTACTTC. It codes for CASSLGTSGFFSYEQYF. The full variable domain, completed using reference TRBV7-6 and TRBJ2-7, is GAGVSQSPRYKVTKRGQDVALRCDPISGHVSLYWYRQALGQGPEFLTYFNYEAQQDKSGLPNDRFSAERPEGSISTLTIQRTEQRDSAMYRCASSLGTSGFFSYEQYFGPGTRLTVT.

The rearrangement uses TRBV20-1 and TRBJ2-3, with D possibly being TRBD2 (6 bases). V was cut by 3 bases and J by 2 bases, with 15 bases left in between. Germline V gives CDR1 DFQATT, CDR2 SNEGSKA (reference sequence). This CDR3 contains 15 residues. Here the CDR3 DNA reads TGCAGTGCTAGTATGGCGGGGAGCTTCACAGATACGCAGTATTTT. As protein: CSASMAGSFTDTQYF.

The chain links TRBV21-1 to TRBJ2-2; TRBD2 is the table's D call and was not checked against the DNA. TRBV21-1 is shown as a pseudogene. This CDR3 has 18 amino acids. The CDR3: CASSNQGVGGEDTGELFF. CDR3 DNA: TGTGCCAGCAGCAACCAGGGTGTCGGGGGTGAGGACACCGGGGAGCTGTTTTTT.

Comments on this clone: Different DNA sequences within this sample yield the same CDR3. The chain combines TRBV2 with TRBJ2-2; D might be TRBD2 (6 bases). CDR3 length: 13 residues. Germline V CDR1 and CDR2: SNHLY, FYNNEI. The V gene lost 7 bases and the J gene lost 7 bases, with 13 bases spanning the gap. Here the CDR3 reads CASIGGRGGELFF. The CDR3 coding sequence is TGTGCCAGCATCGGGGGTCGGGGCGGGGAGCTGTTTTTT.

This chain links TRBV4-1 with TRBJ1-1; D call uncertain. With 0 bases removed from V and 1 base from J, the gap between germline ends came to 6 bases. Germline V CDR1 and CDR2: MGHRA, YSYEKL. This CDR3 region has 14 residues. The CDR3 coding sequence is TGCGCCAGCAGCCAAGACCCAGAGAACACTGAAGCTTTCTTT. It translates to CASSQDPENTEAFF.

On this clone itself: The junction and the germline gene differ at one end; a read error may be behind it. This chain's CDR3 is CASSLEMGGPENF. CDR3 coding DNA: TGTGCCAGCAGCTTAGAGATGGGAGGACCAGAGAACTTC. This chain joins TRBV11-2 and TRBJ1-2; D remains ambiguous. The CDR3 length is 13 residues. Per germline, CDR1 SGHAT and CDR2 FQNNGV.

In its sample, this clone was seen a few times. This rearrangement joins TRBV27 to TRBJ2-7; D remains unclear. This CDR3 contains 14 residues. Germline CDR1 is MNHEY and CDR2 is SMNVEV (reference sequence). V was shortened by 5 bases and J by 2 bases, with 13 bases between the two germline ends. CDR3 in amino acids: CASSDLRIPYEQYF. The CDR3 bases are TGTGCCAGCAGTGACTTGAGGATCCCCTACGAGCAGTACTTC.

The CDR3: CASSSTGDGNIQYF. The CDR3 nucleotides read TGTGCCAGCAGCTCGACAGGGGATGGAAACATTCAGTACTTC. J is TRBJ2-4 and V is TRBV7-2; 8 nucleotides line up with TRBD1. Germline assignment: CDR1 SGHTA and CDR2 FQGNSA. The V and J ends lost 4 bases and 6 bases, in that order; junction bases with no gene match: 5. CDR3 length: 14 amino acids.

The genes are TRBV13 and TRBJ1-4; the D gene is possibly TRBD1 (6 bases). CDR3 length: 17 residues. V dropped 7 bases and J dropped 2 bases, with 20 bases sitting between them. Germline-derived CDR1 and CDR2 are PRHDT and FYEKMQ (reference sequence). CDR3: CASTTPDLTGTNEKLFF. CDR3 bases: TGTGCCAGCACAACCCCTGACCTTACAGGGACTAATGAAAAACTGTTTTTT.

The genes are TRBV4-3 and TRBJ2-1, with TRBD2 matching over 7 bases. Germline CDR1 LGHNA, CDR2 YSLEER. The CDR3 sequence is 16 residues long. The ends lost 2 bases at V and 10 bases at J; junction bases unmatched: 14. The CDR3 DNA sequence: TGCGCCAGCAGCCAAACACAGAGCCCGGGGGGTCGGGAGCAGTTCTTC. Translation gives CASSQTQSPGGREQFF.

The chain joins TRBV12-3 or TRBV12-4 to TRBJ1-2, with 12 bases that match TRBD1. The length of the CDR3 is 12 residues. The V gene end was trimmed by 5 bases and the J gene end by 13 bases; junction bases not matched to a gene: 5. DNA of the CDR3: TGTGCCAGCAGTCCGGGACAGGGGGCAACCACCTTC. Protein sequence: CASSPGQGATTF.

V usage is TRBV5-6 and J usage is TRBJ2-7, with TRBD1 matching over 7 bases. V dropped 4 bases and J dropped 2; count of bases not matched to a gene: 6. This CDR3 region has 14 residues. Germline CDR1 and CDR2: SGHDT and YYEEEE. The CDR3 DNA sequence: TGTGCCAGCAGCCCCCAGGGACAGACCTACGAGCAGTACTTC. Its protein is CASSPQGQTYEQYF.

This chain joins TRBV7-8 and TRBJ2-3, with a weak D call TRBD1 (5 bases). CDR1 and CDR2 from the germline V gene are SGHVS and FQNEAQ. Trimming shortened V by 4 bases and J by 1 base, and 9 bases separated the two germline ends. This CDR3 contains 14 residues. Here the CDR3 reads CASSSQGRTDTQYF. The CDR3 nucleotides read TGTGCCAGCAGCTCTCAGGGCCGCACAGATACGCAGTATTTT. Variable domain in full (rest from reference TRBV7-8 and TRBJ2-3): GAGVSQSPRYKVAKRGQDVALRCDPISGHVSLFWYQQALGQGPEFLTYFQNEAQLDKSGLPSDRFFAERPEGSVSTLKIQRTQQEDSAVYLCASSSQGRTDTQYFGPGTRLTVL.

The chain uses TRBV28 and TRBJ1-1; D ambiguous. Trimming cost V 8 bases and J 6 bases, with 22 bases left between them. The CDR3 sequence is 15 residues long. Germline-derived CDR1 and CDR2 are MDHEN and SYDVKM. CDR3: CASLAGSRGFAEAFF. DNA for the CDR3: TGTGCCAGCCTTGCGGGCAGTAGAGGGTTCGCTGAAGCTTTCTTT.

The chain has TRBV29-1 and TRBJ1-1, with 7 bases that match TRBD1. J lost 0 bases, V lost 7 bases, and 8 bases had no gene match. Germline-derived CDR1 and CDR2 are SQVTM and ANQGSEA. The CDR3 covers 14 residues. CDR3 bases: TGCAGCGCCGAGCGGACAGGCATGAACACTGAAGCTTTCTTT. The encoded protein is CSAERTGMNTEAFF.

This chain connects TRBV30 to TRBJ1-6; no clear D gene. Germline loops: CDR1 GTSNPN, CDR2 SVGIG (reference sequence). There are 15 residues in the CDR3. Trimming left V 1 base short and J 4 bases short, with 11 bases between. CDR3 sequence (DNA): TGTGCCTGGAGTGCCCTTACAGTTTATAATTCACCCCTCCACTTT. This gives the protein CAWSALTVYNSPLHF. The complete variable domain, with remaining parts taken from reference TRBV30 and TRBJ1-6, reads SQTIHQWPATLVQPVGSPLSLECTVEGTSNPNLYWYRQAAGRGLQLLFYSVGIGQISSEVPQNLSASRPQDRQFILSSKKLLLSDSGFYLCAWSALTVYNSPLHFGNGTRLTVT.

This clone showed up just once. The chain combines TRBV25-1 with TRBJ2-3; 9 bases fit TRBD1. V lost 3 bases and J lost 4; bases outside the gene matches: 11. Germline V lookup: CDR1 MGHDK, CDR2 SYGVNS. The CDR3 runs 17 residues. The chain's CDR3 is CASSEDGWTGAPDTQYF. The CDR3 DNA reads TGTGCCAGCAGTGAGGATGGTTGGACAGGGGCCCCAGATACGCAGTATTTT. Variable domain in full (rest from reference TRBV25-1 and TRBJ2-3): EADIYQTPRYLVIGTGKKITLECSQTMGHDKMYWYQQDPGMELHLIHYSYGVNSTEKGDLSSESTVSRIRTEHFPLTLESARPSHTSQYLCASSEDGWTGAPDTQYFGPGTRLTVL.

The rearrangement joins TRBV5-4 to TRBJ2-2; maybe TRBD2 (5 bases). V was pared by 0 bases and J by 1 base, with 7 bases between. CDR1 is SGHNT, CDR2 YYREEE, per germline (reference sequence). The length of the CDR3 is 15 residues. In DNA form, the CDR3 reads TGTGCCAGCAGCTTGGTGGGAGAGAACACCGGGGAGCTGTTTTTT. This encodes CASSLVGENTGELFF.

J is TRBJ2-7 and V is TRBV9, with a possible D match to TRBD1 (5 bases). V gave up 0 bases and J gave up 4 bases, with 14 bases separating them. Per germline, CDR1 SGDLS and CDR2 YYNGEE. This CDR3 is built from 15 residues. The CDR3 reads CASSVAPGLQYEQYF. CDR3 bases: TGTGCCAGCAGCGTAGCTCCAGGGCTACAGTACGAGCAGTACTTC. Drawing the rest from reference TRBV9 and TRBJ2-7, the complete variable domain is DSGVTQTPKHLITATGQRVTLRCSPRSGDLSVYWYQQSLDQGLQFLIQYYNGEERAKGNILERFSAQQFPDLHSELNLSSLELGDSALYFCASSVAPGLQYEQYFGPGTRLTVT.

The chain has TRBV30 and TRBJ1-5; possible D gene TRBD1, 5 bases. The germline gives CDR1 GTSNPN, CDR2 SVGIG (reference sequence). The CDR3 covers 19 residues. Trimming cost V 5 bases and J 0 bases, with 26 bases left between them. CDR3 protein: CAWAFGGDRVYDSNQPQHF. In nucleotides, the CDR3 is TGTGCCTGGGCGTTCGGGGGGGATAGGGTTTATGATAGCAATCAGCCCCAGCATTTT.

This clone appeared a few times. The rearrangement links TRBV11-3 to TRBJ1-5; no clear D. V shed 0 bases and J shed 7 bases, with 4 bases lying between them. In germline, CDR1 is SGHNT, CDR2 YENEEA. The CDR3 is made up of 12 amino acids. CDR3 loop: CASSLDLQPQHF. In nucleotides, the CDR3 is TGTGCCAGCAGCTTAGATCTACAGCCCCAGCATTTT.

The chain links TRBV2 to TRBJ1-1, with a possible D match to TRBD1 (5 bases). The CDR3 runs 15 residues. Trimming removed 3 bases at V and 2 bases at J, with 13 bases between. The germline CDR1 and CDR2 sequences are SNHLY and FYNNEI. The CDR3: CASSDIGRENTEAFF. The CDR3 nucleotides are TGTGCCAGCAGTGATATTGGCAGGGAAAACACTGAAGCTTTCTTT.

The chain couples TRBV7-6 to TRBJ1-5; weak D call: TRBD1 (5 bases). CDR1 is SGHVS and CDR2 is FNYEAQ in the germline V gene. This CDR3 is 16 amino acids long. The V gene lost 1 base and the J gene lost 6 bases, with 16 bases spanning the gap. This CDR3 is CASSLGARQGGQPQHF. CDR3 DNA sequence: TGTGCCAGCAGCTTAGGGGCTCGGCAGGGTGGTCAGCCCCAGCATTTT. Together with reference TRBV7-6 and TRBJ1-5, the CDR3 gives the full variable domain: GAGVSQSPRYKVTKRGQDVALRCDPISGHVSLYWYRQALGQGPEFLTYFNYEAQQDKSGLPNDRFSAERPEGSISTLTIQRTEQRDSAMYRCASSLGARQGGQPQHFGDGTRLSIL.

The rearrangement joins TRBV7-2 to TRBJ1-5; D remains unclear. This CDR3 spans 17 amino acids. V was clipped by 5 bases and J by 0 bases, with 17 bases between them. Germline CDR1 SGHTA, CDR2 FQGNSA. The CDR3 DNA follows: TGTGCCAGCAGCCTTCGGACTGGCGATTATAGCAATCAGCCCCAGCATTTT. Amino acids: CASSLRTGDYSNQPQHF.

The chain recombines TRBV9 with TRBJ2-5; TRBD2 aligns across 11 bases. The V gene end was trimmed by 0 bases and the J gene end by 1 base; junction bases not matched to a gene: 2. The germline V gene encodes CDR1 SGDLS and CDR2 YYNGEE. The length of the CDR3 is 16 residues. CDR3 DNA sequence: TGTGCCAGCAGCGTAGACACTAGCGGGGGCCAAGAGACCCAGTACTTC. Its protein product is CASSVDTSGGQETQYF.

The CDR3 coding sequence is TGTGCCACCAGCAGAGAACCTCAGACAGGCACTGAAGCTTTCTTT. It yields the protein CATSREPQTGTEAFF. The J gene is TRBJ1-1, the V gene TRBV15, with D tentatively TRBD1 (6 bases). This CDR3 is built from 15 residues. Germline loops: CDR1 LNHNV, CDR2 YYDKDF (reference sequence). Trimming took 0 bases from V and 4 from J, leaving 12 bases between them.

The chain employs TRBV7-8 and TRBJ2-7; a weak D match, TRBD1 (6 bases). The germline V gene encodes CDR1 SGHVS and CDR2 FQNEAQ. The CDR3 is made up of 13 amino acids. V was clipped by 2 bases and J by 6 bases, with 11 bases between them. The chain's CDR3 is CASSLTGPGEQYF. The CDR3 DNA follows: TGTGCCAGCAGCTTAACAGGGCCCGGCGAGCAGTACTTC.